Below are 27 T cell receptor beta chains sequenced from a single sample in a study of T-cell reconstitution after alpha-beta-depleted transplantation in children. TCRbeta library construction was performed incorporating unique molecular identifiers. One entry per CDR3 protein results from TCRdb running MiXCR on the PCR reads. This sample has almost 500,000 distinct CDR3 sequences, with 10% found just once. Sequences were derived from PBMCs, sampled before TCRalphabeta/CD19-depleted stem cell transplant. These receptors were collected from a child aged 2-15 years with inherited bone marrow failure, due to receive a stem cell transplant.

This clonotype was recorded a few times. This chain links TRBV7-8 with TRBJ1-5, with no clear D. Trimming pared 0 bases from V and 1 base from J, leaving 13 bases between. This CDR3 region has 17 residues. Germline CDR1 reads SGHVS; CDR2 reads FQNEAQ. The CDR3 DNA follows: TGTGCCAGCAGCTTAGCGGGTCGGGGAGGGAGCAATCAGCCCCAGCATTTT. It encodes CASSLAGRGGSNQPQHF.

With regard to this clonotype: The junction departs from germline at one end; a sequencing error may be responsible. This chain connects TRBV4-3 to TRBJ2-2; TRBD1 aligns across 9 bases. The V gene's germline CDR1 is LGHNA and CDR2 YSLEER. There are 16 residues in the CDR3. The CDR3 DNA reads TGCCCCAGCAGCCACCGGACAGGGGCCGGCACCGGGGAGCTGTTTTTT. Encoded protein: CPSSHRTGAGTGELFF.

This clonotype was detected a few times. The chain has TRBV7-9 and TRBJ1-6; possible D gene TRBD1, 6 bases. The CDR3 covers 14 residues. Germline V lookup: CDR1 SEHNR, CDR2 FQNEAQ (reference sequence). The V end was cut by 5 bases, the J end by 4 bases, with 9 bases between. The CDR3: CASSLQGYNSPLHF. CDR3 DNA sequence: TGTGCCAGCAGCCTCCAGGGGTATAATTCACCCCTCCACTTT.

This clonotype was observed many times. This chain links TRBV28 with TRBJ1-2; D possibly corresponds to TRBD1 (5 bases). The CDR3 extends over 12 amino acids. Germline CDR1 is MDHEN and CDR2 is SYDVKM. Trimming cost V 3 bases and J 4 bases, with 6 bases left between them. This CDR3 reads CASSFGGYGYTF. In nucleotides, the CDR3 is TGTGCCAGCAGTTTTGGGGGCTATGGCTACACCTTC.

The genes are TRBV27 and TRBJ2-7, with D perhaps assigned TRBD1 or TRBD2 (6 bases each). Trimming pared 6 bases from V and 5 bases from J, leaving 20 bases between. Germline V gene data show CDR1 as MNHEY and CDR2 as SMNVEV (reference sequence). This CDR3 is built from 15 residues. The CDR3 here is CASSSRGDRPHEQYF. The CDR3 DNA reads TGTGCCAGCAGCAGTAGGGGGGATAGGCCCCACGAGCAGTACTTC.

This clonotype was counted at least ten times. The gene calls are TRBV7-6 and TRBJ1-6, with TRBD1 matching 8 bases. Germline CDR1 is SGHVS and CDR2 is FNYEAQ. V was pared by 1 base and J by 13 bases, with 9 bases of the junction left unmatched. The CDR3 extends over 15 amino acids. The CDR3 coding sequence is TGTGCCAGCAGCTTAGGAGGACAGGGTGCGTCTCCCCTCCACTTT. Its translation: CASSLGGQGASPLHF.

In this sample, this clonotype turned up many times. J is TRBJ1-1 and V is TRBV27; D is unresolved. Per germline, CDR1 MNHEY and CDR2 SMNVEV (reference sequence). V shed 3 bases and J shed 0 bases, with 8 bases lying between them. The CDR3 spans 14 residues. The CDR3 loop reads CASSLSAVNTEAFF. The CDR3 DNA reads as TGTGCCAGCAGTTTGTCGGCGGTGAACACTGAAGCTTTCTTT.

The table lists this clonotype with many counts. The chain uses TRBV4-2 and TRBJ2-1; D might be TRBD2 (6 bases). Germline V CDR1 and CDR2: LGHNA, YNFKEQ. Between the trimmed V and J ends, which lost 1 base and 1 base, there was a span of 11 bases. This CDR3 spans 16 amino acids. In nucleotides, the CDR3 is TGTGCCAGCAGCCAAGGGGGGACTGGGTCCTACAATGAGCAGTTCTTC. Encoded protein: CASSQGGTGSYNEQFF.

This clonotype was seen ten or more times. The gene calls are TRBV29-1 and TRBJ2-7; D gene unclear. Trimming took off 7 bases at V and 2 bases at J, with 12 bases between the two ends. The CDR3 consists of 12 residues. The germline V gene has CDR1 SQVTM and CDR2 ANQGSEA. The CDR3 protein is CSARAITYEQYF. The CDR3 nucleotides read TGCAGCGCCCGAGCGATAACCTACGAGCAGTACTTC.

This clonotype was picked up many times. The chain links TRBV27 to TRBJ1-5, with D possibly being TRBD1 (5 bases). The CDR3 is 16 amino acids. Trimming left V 2 bases short and J 4 bases short, with 15 bases between. CDR1 and CDR2 from the germline V gene are MNHEY and SMNVEV (reference sequence). The DNA of the CDR3 is TGTGCCAGCAGTTTAACCAGGGACGGGTTTAATCAGCCCCAGCATTTT. It specifies CASSLTRDGFNQPQHF.

This clonotype was counted a few times. V usage is TRBV29-1 and J usage is TRBJ2-3; TRBD2 agrees at 14 bases. V was clipped by 7 bases and J by 6 bases; unmatched bases: 12. Germline values: CDR1 SQVTM, CDR2 ANQGSEA. CDR3 length: 16 amino acids. CDR3 protein: CSAVPGLAGAGDTQYF. DNA of the CDR3: TGCAGCGCCGTCCCGGGACTAGCGGGAGCGGGGGATACGCAGTATTTT.

This clonotype appeared many times. The V and J genes are TRBV7-9 and TRBJ2-3; D is undetermined. With 0 bases removed from V and 5 bases from J, the gap between germline ends came to 6 bases. Germline V gene lookup returns CDR1 SEHNR and CDR2 FQNEAQ (reference sequence). The CDR3 is 13 residues long. Here the CDR3 DNA reads TGTGCCAGCAGCTTAGCGGAAGGAGATACGCAGTATTTT. Translation: CASSLAEGDTQYF.

This clonotype was seen at least ten times. J is TRBJ2-4 and V is TRBV28; D is possibly TRBD1 (5 bases). The germline V and J ends were trimmed by 3 bases and 6 bases, with 18 bases remaining between them. Germline V gene sequence: CDR1 MDHEN, CDR2 SYDVKM. CDR3 length: 16 residues. CDR3 sequence (DNA): TGTGCCAGCAGTTTTCAACAGGCCTCTTATGGAAACATTCAGTACTTC. It codes for CASSFQQASYGNIQYF.

This clonotype was seen many times. V and J are TRBV6-1 and TRBJ1-1; no clear D. V gave up 7 bases and J gave up 0 bases, with 12 bases separating them. Germline V CDR1 and CDR2: MNHNS, SASEGT. The CDR3 is 14 amino acids. The CDR3 here is CASKRPEVNTEAFF. CDR3 in DNA: TGTGCCAGCAAACGCCCGGAGGTGAACACTGAAGCTTTCTTT.

Ten or more counts support this clonotype. This chain links TRBV6-2 or TRBV6-3 with TRBJ2-1, with 7 bases that match TRBD2. Losses at the gene ends were 7 bases for V and 12 bases for J; bases not matched to a gene: 12. The CDR3 is 13 amino acids. CDR1 is MNHEY, CDR2 SVGEGT, per germline. The CDR3 spells CASKEREGRGQFF. The CDR3 nucleotides are TGTGCCAGCAAGGAGAGGGAGGGCCGGGGGCAGTTCTTC.

This clonotype was counted many times. This chain connects TRBV5-1 to TRBJ2-1; 7 bases fit TRBD2. Looked up from germline, CDR1 is SGHRS and CDR2 is YFSETQ. Trimming cost V 6 bases and J 8 bases; bases outside gene matches: 5. This CDR3 comprises 12 residues. CDR3 sequence reads: CASMGGPDEQFF. DNA of the CDR3: TGCGCCAGCATGGGAGGGCCGGATGAGCAGTTCTTC.

This clonotype has a handful of counts. A much larger clone is a single base away; this may be a read error. V gene TRBV12-3 or TRBV12-4 combines with J gene TRBJ2-1; D may be TRBD1 (5 bases). Trimming took 7 bases from V and 6 from J, leaving 16 bases between them. CDR3 length: 14 amino acids. CDR3 DNA: TGTGCCAGCACCCTCATAGGGGTTGGCAATGAGCAGTTCTTC. As protein: CASTLIGVGNEQFF.

This clonotype was picked up many times. The rearrangement joins TRBV4-3 to TRBJ2-7, with D uncertain. The CDR3 totals 15 residues. Germline CDR1 and CDR2: LGHNA and YSLEER. The V end lost 0 bases, the J end lost 2 bases, and 11 bases lay between the germline ends. CDR3 bases: TGCGCCAGCAGCCAAGAATTGGGCGGAGCCTACGAGCAGTACTTC. It is translated as CASSQELGGAYEQYF.

The sample holds many counts of this clonotype. This rearrangement joins TRBV27 to TRBJ2-7; a possible D gene is TRBD2 (5 bases). The CDR3 has 15 amino acids. Germline CDR1 reads MNHEY; CDR2 reads SMNVEV (reference sequence). The germline V and J ends were trimmed by 2 bases and 2 bases, with 13 bases remaining between them. The CDR3 region has the DNA TGTGCCAGCAGTTTAAGAGGGCAATTGCCCTACGAGCAGTACTTC. Translation gives CASSLRGQLPYEQYF.

Points on this clonotype: A much larger clone lies one base from this, so it may be a read error. The gene calls are TRBV6-5 and TRBJ1-5; 10 positions match TRBD1. Germline V CDR1 and CDR2: MNHEY, SVGAGI. The CDR3 extends over 15 amino acids. J gave up 6 bases and V 2 bases, and 4 bases lay outside the gene matches. This chain's CDR3 is CASSYGTGAGQPQHF. CDR3 in DNA: TGTGCCAGCAGTTACGGGACAGGGGCTGGTCAGCCCCAGCATTTT.

In its sample, this clonotype was seen many times. The V gene is TRBV4-1, the J gene TRBJ1-4, with no clear D. The CDR3 sequence is 13 residues long. Germline CDR1 is MGHRA and CDR2 is YSYEKL. The germline V and J ends were trimmed by 1 base and 8 bases, with 8 bases remaining between them. The CDR3 loop reads CASSQVNGEKLFF. The DNA of the CDR3 is TGCGCCAGCAGCCAAGTCAACGGGGAAAAACTGTTTTTT.

The V gene is TRBV10-3, the J gene TRBJ1-4, with 12 nucleotides matching TRBD1. The length of the CDR3 is 16 residues. The germline V gene has CDR1 ENHRY and CDR2 SYGVKD. V gave up 3 bases and J gave up 8 bases; unmatched junction bases: 7. Here the CDR3 reads CAISDGTGGEEEKLFF. The CDR3 DNA is TGTGCCATCAGTGACGGGACAGGGGGCGAGGAGGAAAAACTGTTTTTT.

Many counts were recorded for this clonotype. The chain carries TRBV6-4 and TRBJ2-1; 7 positions match TRBD1. The V gene end was trimmed by 3 bases and the J gene end by 2 bases; junction bases not matched to a gene: 1. In germline, CDR1 is MRHNA, CDR2 SNTAGT. The CDR3 length is 14 residues. The CDR3 sequence is CASSETGTYNEQFF. CDR3 sequence (DNA): TGTGCCAGCAGTGAGACAGGGACCTACAATGAGCAGTTCTTC.

This clonotype has ten or more counts. The V call is TRBV13, the J call TRBJ2-1; the D gene is possibly TRBD2 (6 bases). Germline-derived CDR1 and CDR2 are PRHDT and FYEKMQ (reference sequence). The CDR3 is made up of 15 amino acids. V lost 4 bases and J 6 bases, leaving 16 bases between the germline ends. The CDR3 region has the DNA TGTGCCAGCAGCTCACTAGCTCTAACCGGCAATGAGCAGTTCTTC. Protein sequence: CASSSLALTGNEQFF.

This clonotype was recorded a few times. The chain recombines TRBV2 with TRBJ2-2, with 13 bases that match TRBD2. This CDR3 comprises 15 residues. The germline V gene encodes CDR1 SNHLY and CDR2 FYNNEI. The J segment lost 6 bases and the V segment lost 6 bases, leaving 4 bases of the junction unmatched. CDR3 nucleotides: TGTGCCAGCAGGCCGGGACTAGCGGGATCCGGGGAGCTGTTTTTT. Amino acid sequence: CASRPGLAGSGELFF. Combining the CDR3 with reference TRBV2 and TRBJ2-2 gives the whole variable domain EPEVTQTPSHQVTQMGQEVILRCVPISNHLYFYWYRQILGQKVEFLVSFYNNEISEKSEIFDDQFSVERPDGSNFTLKIRSTKLEDSAMYFCASRPGLAGSGELFFGEGSRLTVL.

Many counts were recorded for this clonotype. V and J are TRBV29-1 and TRBJ2-3, with D possibly matching TRBD2 (5 bases). The CDR3 runs 14 residues. The V gene's germline CDR1 is SQVTM and CDR2 ANQGSEA. V was cut by 2 bases and J by 2 bases, with 11 bases left in between. The CDR3 region is CSVELSGFTDTQYF. For the CDR3, the DNA is TGCAGCGTTGAATTATCGGGGTTCACAGATACGCAGTATTTT.

This clonotype was observed many times. The gene calls are TRBV4-3 and TRBJ2-3, with 10 nucleotides matching TRBD2. The CDR3 runs to 17 residues. Germline CDR1 is LGHNA and CDR2 is YSLEER. V lost 0 bases and J lost 3; bases outside the gene matches: 6. CDR3 DNA sequence: TGCGCCAGCAGCCAAGATCCCGGGACTAGCGCGACAGATACGCAGTATTTT. Amino acid sequence: CASSQDPGTSATDTQYF.